The source of this TCR beta chain is a study of shared clonotypes between healthy human individuals. At the level of the study: A couple of women and a few men aged 18 to 49 served as donors.

Remarks on this clone: As yet, its antigen is unknown.

Here immunoSEQ multiplex PCR was the method, and the copy in TCRdb shows in-frame clones only, minus some. Of some 2,500,000 clones listed, 92% were seen once; the top ten hold about 0.41%. Findings of the study overall: Apart from blood, nothing was sampled; tissue repertoires likely differ.

This CDR3 spans 16 amino acids. Germline loops: CDR1 SGHRS, CDR2 YFSETQ. Trimming stripped 0 bases from V and 0 bases from J, with 10 bases between. The CD4+ fraction was divided into a CD45RA+ naive subset and a CD45RA-negative memory subset. The rearrangement joins TRBV5-1 to TRBJ1-3; D remains ambiguous. Sequencing input: naive CD4+ T cells from PBMCs. Subset indicated: CD45RA+ positively selected. The receptor was isolated from a man between 18 and 35 years old in good health. Some clones in this sample may be carry-over from other donors' samples. CDR3 amino acids: CASSLGVRGSGNTIYF. The CDR3 bases are TGCGCCAGCAGCTTGGGGGTGCGGGGCTCTGGAAACACCATATATTTT.